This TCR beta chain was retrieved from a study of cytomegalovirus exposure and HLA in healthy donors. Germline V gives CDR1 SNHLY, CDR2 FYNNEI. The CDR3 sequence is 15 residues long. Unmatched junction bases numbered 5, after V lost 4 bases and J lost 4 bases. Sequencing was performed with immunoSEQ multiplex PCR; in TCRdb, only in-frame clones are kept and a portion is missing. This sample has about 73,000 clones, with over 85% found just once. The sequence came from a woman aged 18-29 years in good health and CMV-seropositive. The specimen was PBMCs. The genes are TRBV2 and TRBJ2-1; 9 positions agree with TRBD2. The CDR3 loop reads CASSGGLAGYNEQFF. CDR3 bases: TGTGCCAGCAGTGGGGGTCTAGCGGGATACAATGAGCAGTTCTTC.